The 28 T cell receptor beta chains listed next were all sequenced from one sample in a study of T cell responses to AZD1222 COVID-19 vaccine. Sequencing used immunoSEQ multiplex PCR; TCRdb keeps in-frame clones, though not all of them. This sample has some 200,000 clones, with approximately 92% found just once. Sequences were derived from peripheral blood, sampled on day 0 of AZD1222 vaccination. The source of these receptors is an adult in good health.

This clone is a singleton in its sample. This chain joins TRBV7-9 and TRBJ1-1; D not resolved. This CDR3 comprises 14 residues. Germline V CDR1 and CDR2: SEHNR, FQNEAQ (reference sequence). Between the trimmed V and J ends, which lost 3 bases and 5 bases, there was a span of 13 bases. CDR3 sequence reads: CASSFEVPGTEAFF. The CDR3 DNA sequence: TGTGCCAGCAGCTTCGAAGTGCCGGGGACTGAAGCTTTCTTT.

This chain uses TRBV5-1 with TRBJ2-1; the D gene is possibly TRBD1 (5 bases). Germline V gene data show CDR1 as SGHRS and CDR2 as YFSETQ. The CDR3 totals 14 residues. The V end was cut by 3 bases, the J end by 7 bases, with 14 bases between. The CDR3 DNA reads as TGCGCCAGCAGCTGGCAGGGTCACAATAATGAGCAGTTCTTC. Its translation is CASSWQGHNNEQFF.

The chain recombines TRBV11-2 with TRBJ2-1; TRBD1 matches 9 bases. The CDR3 is 13 amino acids. Losses at the gene ends were 5 bases for V and 15 bases for J; bases not matched to a gene: 11. Germline CDR1 is SGHAT and CDR2 is FQNNGV. The CDR3: CASSKVGQGGRFF. CDR3 DNA sequence: TGTGCCAGCAGCAAAGTGGGACAGGGTGGTAGGTTCTTC.

V is TRBV7-8 and J is TRBJ2-7; D unresolved. From germline, CDR1 is SGHVS and CDR2 FQNEAQ. This CDR3 comprises 15 residues. V lost 5 bases, J lost 0 bases, and 14 bases lay in between. This CDR3 is CASSPGMVDSYEQYF. CDR3 bases: TGTGCCAGCAGCCCTGGGATGGTTGACTCCTACGAGCAGTACTTC.

The rearrangement joins TRBV2 to TRBJ1-1, with D unresolved. The CDR3 loop spans 13 amino acids. Trimming stripped 6 bases from V and 3 bases from J, with 11 bases between. The germline gives CDR1 SNHLY, CDR2 FYNNEI. The CDR3 sequence: CASRARWDTEAFF. CDR3 nucleotides: TGTGCCAGCAGAGCCCGGTGGGACACTGAAGCTTTCTTT.

The rearrangement uses TRBV5-6 and TRBJ1-2; D gene uncertain. The CDR3 totals 14 residues. Germline-derived CDR1 and CDR2 are SGHDT and YYEEEE. V was clipped by 0 bases and J by 4 bases, with 10 bases between them. The CDR3 is CASSLAWDGYGYTF. The CDR3 nucleotides read TGTGCCAGCAGCTTGGCTTGGGATGGCTATGGCTACACCTTC.

V is TRBV18 and J is TRBJ2-5, with D maybe TRBD1 (5 bases). Germline loops: CDR1 KGHSH, CDR2 LQKENI. The CDR3 sequence is 14 residues long. With 5 bases removed from V and 5 bases from J, the gap between germline ends came to 15 bases. The CDR3 DNA reads TGTGCCAGCTCAACAGGCCAAGAAGCGGAGACCCAGTACTTC. The encoded protein is CASSTGQEAETQYF. Combining the CDR3 with reference TRBV18 and TRBJ2-5 gives the whole variable domain NAGVMQNPRHLVRRRGQEARLRCSPMKGHSHVYWYRQLPEEGLKFMVYLQKENIIDESGMPKERFSAEFPKEGPSILRIQQVVRGDSAAYFCASSTGQEAETQYFGPGTRLLVL.

The V and J genes are TRBV11-2 and TRBJ2-3; 9 bases match TRBD2. The CDR3 contains 13 residues. The germline V gene encodes CDR1 SGHAT and CDR2 FQNNGV. V shed 0 bases, J shed 10 bases, and the junction held 2 bases outside the gene matches. The CDR3 coding sequence is TGTGCCAGCAGCTTAGAGACTAGCGGTCCGCAGTATTTT. As protein: CASSLETSGPQYF.

This chain connects TRBV7-9 to TRBJ1-1; a possible D gene is TRBD1 (6 bases). The CDR3 extends over 15 amino acids. Germline values: CDR1 SEHNR, CDR2 FQNEAQ (reference sequence). V shed 7 bases and J shed 2 bases, with 17 bases lying between them. The chain's CDR3 is CASTHPGGLNTEAFF. CDR3 DNA: TGTGCCAGCACCCACCCCGGGGGGCTAAACACTGAAGCTTTCTTT.

This clone was detected only once. This may arise from a read error, as a much more abundant clone is one base away. The rearrangement links TRBV12-3 or TRBV12-4 to TRBJ1-2, with D unclear. This CDR3 region has 11 residues. The ends were cut back, 5 bases at V and 4 bases at J, with 5 bases in the middle. In DNA, the CDR3 is TGTGCCAGCAGTGCCTTCTATGGCTACACCTTC. Amino acid sequence: CASSAFYGYTF.

The chain links TRBV30 to TRBJ2-1; D gene ambiguous. V was trimmed by 2 bases and J by 0 bases, leaving 20 bases between them. The germline V gene has CDR1 GTSNPN and CDR2 SVGIG (reference sequence). The CDR3 contains 18 residues. Here the CDR3 DNA reads TGTGCCTGGAGTCGTGGAAGGGTTTCTCGTAGCTCCTACAATGAGCAGTTCTTC. The encoded protein is CAWSRGRVSRSSYNEQFF.

This chain joins TRBV19 and TRBJ1-2, with D possibly matching TRBD1 (6 bases). The CDR3 loop spans 14 amino acids. Trimming shortened V by 4 bases and J by 4 bases, and 13 bases separated the two germline ends. Germline CDR1 is LNHDA and CDR2 is SQIVND (reference sequence). CDR3 amino acids: CASSRRQASYGYTF. The CDR3 region has the DNA TGTGCCAGTAGTAGACGACAGGCTTCCTATGGCTACACCTTC.

This chain uses TRBV14 with TRBJ1-1, with D unresolved. V dropped 2 bases and J dropped 1 base, with 5 bases sitting between them. Germline V gene lookup returns CDR1 SGHDN and CDR2 FVKESK. This CDR3 comprises 13 residues. Written as DNA, the CDR3 is TGTGCCAGCAGCCAAAGTCGGAACACTGAAGCTTTCTTT. Protein product: CASSQSRNTEAFF.

The chain uses TRBV27 and TRBJ2-7; 9 nucleotides agree with TRBD2. In germline, CDR1 is MNHEY, CDR2 SMNVEV (reference sequence). The junction had 4 bases not matched to a gene; V was cut back by 3 bases and J by 4 bases. This CDR3 comprises 14 residues. As DNA, the CDR3 is TGTGCCAGCAGTTTGTTAGCGGGAGCTTACGAGCAGTACTTC. Translation: CASSLLAGAYEQYF.

The chain employs TRBV10-3 and TRBJ1-2; weak D call: TRBD1 (5 bases). The germline V gene encodes CDR1 ENHRY and CDR2 SYGVKD. V was pared by 0 bases and J by 8 bases, with 16 bases between. This CDR3 is built from 15 residues. This CDR3 is CAISESLDTLRGYTF. The CDR3 region has the DNA TGTGCCATCAGTGAGTCTTTGGACACTTTGAGAGGCTACACCTTC.

This rearrangement joins TRBV30 to TRBJ1-1; possibly TRBD1 for D (5 bases). Germline V gene lookup returns CDR1 GTSNPN and CDR2 SVGIG (reference sequence). V was trimmed by 0 bases and J by 8 bases, leaving 19 bases between them. CDR3 length equals 15 residues. The CDR3 DNA follows: TGTGCCTGGAGTGTACCAGATCACAGGCGTCACGAAGCTTTCTTT. Encoded protein: CAWSVPDHRRHEAFF.

This chain connects TRBV19 to TRBJ2-1, with D hard to call. This CDR3 region has 17 residues. Germline CDR1 reads LNHDA; CDR2 reads SQIVND (reference sequence). V was trimmed by 1 base and J by 2 bases, leaving 15 bases between them. The CDR3 spells CASSIAEPWTTYNEQFF. CDR3 nucleotide sequence: TGTGCCAGTAGTATAGCCGAACCTTGGACCACCTACAATGAGCAGTTCTTC.

The genes are TRBV21-1 and TRBJ2-1; the table's D call, TRBD2, has no DNA check behind it. TRBV21-1 corresponds to a pseudogene. CDR3 size: 13 residues. The CDR3 reads CASSKATHNEQFF. In DNA, the CDR3 is TGTGCCAGCAGCAAAGCTACTCACAATGAGCAGTTCTTC.

The V call is TRBV7-2, the J call TRBJ1-5; 11 nucleotides align to TRBD1. CDR1 and CDR2 from the germline V gene are SGHTA and FQGNSA. With V trimmed by 2 bases and J by 7 bases, 7 bases remained unmatched. The CDR3 is 16 residues long. For the CDR3, the DNA is TGTGCCAGCAGCTTACCCTCCGGGACAGGGGGACAGCCCCAGCATTTT. The encoded protein is CASSLPSGTGGQPQHF.

The J gene is TRBJ2-1, the V gene TRBV11-3; D is undetermined. This CDR3 has 13 residues. Germline V lookup: CDR1 SGHNT, CDR2 YENEEA. V lost 0 bases and J lost 13, with 13 bases in between. The DNA for the CDR3 is TGTGCCAGCAGCTTAGAGCAGCGTGCTGCTCAGTTCTTC. Translating gives CASSLEQRAAQFF.

CDR3: CASSQELVVNDSPLHF. CDR3 nucleotide sequence: TGCGCCAGCAGCCAAGAGCTGGTGGTGAATGATTCACCCCTCCACTTT. The chain couples TRBV4-3 to TRBJ1-6; no definite D call. The germline V gene encodes CDR1 LGHNA and CDR2 YSLEER. The V end lost 0 bases, the J end lost 8 bases, and 14 bases lay between the germline ends. The CDR3 has 16 residues.

The table lists this clone with a count of one. The chain has TRBV5-1 and TRBJ1-1; D remains ambiguous. Per the germline V gene, CDR1 is SGHRS and CDR2 is YFSETQ. V dropped 4 bases and J dropped 6 bases, with 13 bases sitting between them. The CDR3 extends over 13 amino acids. The CDR3, as DNA: TGCGCCAGCAGCCTGATGGGATCCCCTGAAGCTTTCTTT. Residues: CASSLMGSPEAFF.

The rearrangement uses TRBV7-2 and TRBJ2-1, with D perhaps TRBD2 (5 bases). This CDR3 is built from 13 residues. Germline V gene data show CDR1 as SGHTA and CDR2 as FQGNSA. Trimming cost V 3 bases and J 10 bases, with 13 bases left between them. CDR3 nucleotides: TGTGCCAGCAGCTTTAGTACCGCTAGCGAGCAGTTCTTC. Protein product: CASSFSTASEQFF.

In this sample, this clone turned up once. The rearrangement joins TRBV6-4 to TRBJ2-2, with 8 bases lining up with TRBD1. This CDR3 has 16 amino acids. The V segment lost 0 bases and the J segment 2 bases; nucleotides outside the gene matches: 2. Germline V CDR1 and CDR2: MRHNA, SNTAGT. The CDR3 loop is CASSDSGQANTGELFF. The CDR3 nucleotides read TGTGCCAGCAGTGACTCGGGACAGGCCAACACCGGGGAGCTGTTTTTT.

The count of this clone is one. The chain carries TRBV7-8 and TRBJ2-3; D is possibly TRBD2 (6 bases). CDR3 size: 18 residues. The V end was cut by 3 bases, the J end by 0 bases, with 19 bases between. Germline CDR1 is SGHVS and CDR2 is FQNEAQ. The CDR3 bases are TGTGCCAGCAGCTTGGTGGGGGACTTCACCCCGAGCACAGATACGCAGTATTTT. Its protein product is CASSLVGDFTPSTDTQYF.

The J gene is TRBJ1-1, the V gene TRBV19, with TRBD1 as a possible D gene (5 bases). The CDR3 sequence is 15 residues long. Germline values: CDR1 LNHDA, CDR2 SQIVND (reference sequence). V lost 10 bases and J 1 base, leaving 19 bases between the germline ends. DNA for the CDR3: TGTGCCACTGCGGACTTCGGGACGGGGAACACTGAAGCTTTCTTT. Protein sequence: CATADFGTGNTEAFF.

The chain couples TRBV3-1 (or the pseudogene TRBV3-2) to TRBJ1-3; TRBD1 agrees at 8 bases. After removal of 3 bases from V and 4 bases from J, the junction contained 5 bases not matched to a gene. The CDR3 length is 15 residues. The germline gives CDR1 LGHDT, CDR2 YNNKEL (reference sequence). The CDR3 is CASSHRTGRGNTIYF. CDR3 DNA: TGTGCCAGCAGCCACAGGACAGGGCGGGGAAACACCATATATTTT.

The chain carries TRBV6-5 and TRBJ2-1; D not resolved. Looked up from germline, CDR1 is MNHEY and CDR2 is SVGAGI. V lost 6 bases and J 7 bases, leaving 10 bases between the germline ends. CDR3 length equals 12 residues. The DNA of the CDR3 is TGTGCCAGCAGCCTTAGCTCGAATGAGCAGTTCTTC. It is translated as CASSLSSNEQFF.